This entry describes one T cell receptor beta chain. Vbeta (60) and Jbeta (13) primers were used in the PCR. In the authors' workflow: In a later analysis, of roughly 73 million unique beta chains, roughly 9.9 million appeared in at least two donors. The method was immunoSEQ multiplex PCR; TCRdb's version includes in-frame clones alone and lacks a portion of them. The V and J calls and clone size are taken from that table; D and trimming were inferred from the DNA. In all, the sample yields about 67,000 clones. The CDR3 is 14 amino acids. Germline lookup yields CDR1 ENHRY and CDR2 SYGVKD. V lost 1 base and J lost 1, with 7 bases in between. This entry is derived from a study of cytomegalovirus exposure and HLA in healthy donors.

The V gene is TRBV10-3, the J gene TRBJ1-1; tentative D call: TRBD1 (6 bases). The clonotype was recovered from a boy aged 5-17 years in good health and CMV-seronegative. Sequenced: PBMCs. This chain's CDR3 is CAISELQGNTEAFF. CDR3 nucleotide sequence: TGTGCCATCAGTGAGTTACAGGGGAACACTGAAGCTTTCTTT.